These T cell receptor beta chains were read from a single sample in a study of blood T cell repertoires in COVID-19. Profiled with immunoSEQ multiplex PCR; TCRdb holds only in-frame clones, not every one. There are approximately 160,000 clones in the sample; 60% to 85% occur only once, and approximately 2.8% lies in the top ten. The sequenced sample was peripheral blood. The receptor set was obtained from a man aged 70 or older with acute or convalescent COVID-19. Both conserved end residues are part of each CDR3. A D gene is named only where the DNA matches it firmly. Some rows mark clone size as missing; the rest say once, few, many or name a class of expanded clone.

clone size,V gene,J gene,D gene,CDR3 protein,CDR3 DNA
NA,TRBV10-3,TRBJ2-1,NA,CAISEGAAYNEQFF,TGTGCCATCAGTGAGGGAGCGGCCTACAATGAGCAGTTCTTC
few,TRBV16,TRBJ1-4,NA,CASSQALNEKLFF,TGTGCCAGCAGCCAAGCGCTTAATGAAAAACTGTTTTTT
few,TRBV5-1,TRBJ1-2,TRBD1,CASSLGTGGLGYGYTF,TGCGCCAGCAGCTTGGGGACAGGGGGCCTGGGGTATGGCTACACCTTC
NA,TRBV3-1/TRBV3-2,TRBJ1-1,TRBD1,CASSQYPRQGAMNTEAFF,TGTGCCAGCAGCCAATATCCTAGACAGGGGGCCATGAACACTGAAGCTTTCTTT
NA,TRBV18,TRBJ1-5,NA,CASSRELTGYNQPQHF,TGTGCCAGCTCTCGAGAACTAACGGGTTACAATCAGCCCCAGCATTTT
NA,TRBV5-5,TRBJ2-7,NA,CASSLNYYEQYF,TGTGCCAGCAGCTTGAACTACTACGAGCAGTACTTC
NA,TRBV9,TRBJ2-7,TRBD2,CASSLGLAAYEQYF,TGTGCCAGCAGCCTAGGACTAGCGGCCTACGAGCAGTACTTC
NA,TRBV19,TRBJ2-7,TRBD2,CASSIGLAGVEQYF,TGTGCCAGTAGTATTGGTCTAGCGGGAGTCGAGCAGTACTTC
NA,TRBV18,TRBJ1-4,NA,CASSPRGGHNEKLFF,TGTGCCAGCTCACCACGGGGGGGACATAATGAAAAACTGTTTTTT
NA,TRBV19,TRBJ2-1,TRBD2,CASSIVLAGATFSEQFF,TGTGCCAGTAGTATAGTACTAGCGGGGGCAACCTTCAGTGAGCAGTTCTTC
NA,TRBV6-4,TRBJ1-1,NA,CASSEPGLNTEAFF,TGTGCCAGCAGTGAGCCGGGATTGAACACTGAAGCTTTCTTT
NA,TRBV10-3,TRBJ2-7,NA,CAIRAQRSSGEQYF,TGTGCCATCCGAGCACAGCGGTCCTCGGGGGAGCAGTACTTC
NA,TRBV12-3/TRBV12-4,TRBJ2-3,NA,CASSQASTDTQYF,TGTGCCAGCAGTCAGGCTAGCACAGATACGCAGTATTTT
NA,TRBV24-1,TRBJ2-2,NA,CATSLTDSNTGELFF,TGTGCCACCAGTCTGACAGACTCGAACACCGGGGAGCTGTTTTTT
NA,TRBV6-5,TRBJ2-7,NA,CASSLSSDSPPEQYF,TGTGCCAGCAGCCTATCTAGCGACAGCCCCCCCGAGCAGTACTTC
once,TRBV6-2/TRBV6-3,TRBJ1-3,NA,CASSRITGNTIYF,TGTGCCAGCAGTCGCATTACAGGAAACACCATATATTTT
NA,TRBV27,TRBJ1-1,TRBD1,CASSLVPGTGSAEAFF,TGTGCCAGCAGTTTAGTACCCGGGACAGGGAGTGCTGAAGCTTTCTTT
few,TRBV7-9,TRBJ1-1,NA,CASSSQMNTEAFF,TGTGCCAGCAGCTCACAGATGAACACTGAAGCTTTCTTT
NA,TRBV24-1,TRBJ2-5,NA,CATSDLETGQETQYF,TGTGCCACCAGTGATTTGGAGACAGGCCAAGAGACCCAGTACTTC
NA,TRBV4-2,TRBJ2-1,TRBD2,CASSPQGLAGFYNEQFF,TGTGCCAGCAGCCCCCAGGGACTAGCGGGATTCTACAATGAGCAGTTCTTC
NA,TRBV9,TRBJ2-5,TRBD1,CASSVTRTGGGETQYF,TGTGCCAGCAGCGTAACCCGGACAGGGGGAGGAGAGACCCAGTACTTC
NA,TRBV3-1/TRBV3-2,TRBJ1-4,NA,CASSQERWLRLEKLFF,TGTGCCAGCAGCCAAGAGCGGTGGTTAAGACTTGAAAAACTGTTTTTT
few,TRBV7-9,TRBJ2-2,NA,CASSLLQLNTGELFF,TGTGCCAGCAGCTTACTACAGTTGAACACCGGGGAGCTGTTTTTT
NA,TRBV29-1,TRBJ1-1,NA,CSVGLVAGTEAFF,TGCAGCGTTGGACTGGTGGCGGGCACTGAAGCTTTCTTT
NA,TRBV9,TRBJ2-5,NA,CASSVVSDQAETQYF,TGTGCCAGCAGCGTAGTTAGCGATCAGGCGGAGACCCAGTACTTC
NA,TRBV2,TRBJ1-2,TRBD1,CASSDRGSYGYTF,TGTGCCAGCAGTGACAGGGGGAGTTATGGCTACACCTTC
NA,TRBV11-3,TRBJ2-1,NA,CASSPEGRGEQFF,TGTGCCAGCAGCCCCGAGGGGCGGGGAGAGCAGTTCTTC
NA,TRBV12-3/TRBV12-4,TRBJ1-1,NA,CASQSEAEAFF,TGTGCCAGTCAGTCTGAGGCCGAAGCTTTCTTT
NA,TRBV28,TRBJ1-2,NA,CASRRPGIYGYTF,TGTGCCAGCAGGAGACCGGGGATCTATGGCTACACCTTC
NA,TRBV29-1,TRBJ1-2,NA,CSAGHLLGYTF,TGCAGCGCGGGACACCTGTTGGGCTACACCTTC
NA,TRBV11-2,TRBJ2-2,TRBD2,CASSGLAGSTGELFF,TGTGCCAGCAGCGGACTAGCGGGTTCCACCGGGGAGCTGTTTTTT
NA,TRBV15,TRBJ2-7,NA,CATSRDRQYEQYF,TGTGCCACCAGCAGAGATCGACAATACGAGCAGTACTTC
NA,TRBV15,TRBJ2-1,TRBD2,CATSSLGRREDFRSYNEQFF,TGTGCCACCAGCAGTCTCGGAAGGCGGGAGGACTTCCGCTCCTACAATGAGCAGTTCTTC